This entry concerns a single T cell receptor (beta chain). No antigen is known for it. Base-call qualities are not available, and no considerably larger clone is one nucleotide away. Based on the germline V gene (reference sequence), the CDR1 and CDR2 sequences are SGHNT and YYREEE. V is cut back by 5 bases and J by 3 bases, with 4 bases in the junction unmatched. The CDR3 covers 13 residues, taking in both the cysteine and the phenylalanine. The only DNA kept is the CDR3, 39 bases in frame from the first base. TCRbeta CDR3 regions were amplified from genomic DNA using the immunoSEQ Assay, a bias-controlled multiplex PCR. On the authors' methods: The number of nucleated cells in each sample was estimated by amplification of reference gene primers within the assay. To quantify the absolute abundance of each unique TCRbeta CDR3 rearrangement, sequence reads were collapsed and filtered. For each sample, productive Simpson clonality was calculated as the square root of Simpson's diversity index across productive rearrangements. Entries here come from immuneACCESS through TCRdb and include only in-frame sequences with V and J called. Some clones fail to appear in such tables; in the studies checked, an unresolved V gene covers under half of the shortfall, and the cause of the remainder is unknown. The V and J calls and the clone size are those of that table, but D and trimming were determined from the DNA. The sample profile shows roughly 70,000 clones; around 87% of them were found once. In total, the top ten clones hold around 5% of the sample.

Each collaborating institution followed its own protocols to collect whole blood in K2EDTA tubes. For TCRbeta analysis, collaborators shipped samples as frozen whole blood, isolated PBMCs, or DNA extracted from either of those sample types. This entry is derived from a study of blood T cell repertoires in COVID-19 (dated by TCRdb to the early 2020s). Describing the broader study: Collaborator samples came from the United States, Italy and Spain and covered acute and convalescent phases of COVID-19. The prospective study material was composed of cDNA or gDNA derived from T cells, B-cell-depleted T cells, or PBMCs. Subjects who had been exposed to COVID-19, were actively infected with it, or had recovered from it provided the deeply sampled blood TCRbeta repertoires that made up the dataset. A freely available public database, intended as a resource for researchers studying the immune response to SARS-CoV-2, is where the repertoires were released. The samples were drawn from the first 160 participants of the ongoing ImmuneRACE study and from 1,254 subjects provided by 6 global collaborators. The sample metadata nearly always contained a de-identified subject ID, COVID-19 status, age in years and sex. Where available, HLA class I and class II types were obtained from metadata supplied by the sample provider rather than from assay-based typing.

General study outcomes and caveats: Clinical and demographic metadata were provided uncurated, with the amount varying by source and participant.

The sequenced sample was peripheral blood. The receptor was isolated from a man between 50 and 59 years old with active COVID-19. The chain joins TRBV5-4 to TRBJ2-7; TRBD1 agrees with 8 junctional bases. The bases are TGTGCCAGCAGTTCGGGACAGGACTACGAGCAGTACTTC. The resulting protein is CASSSGQDYEQYF.